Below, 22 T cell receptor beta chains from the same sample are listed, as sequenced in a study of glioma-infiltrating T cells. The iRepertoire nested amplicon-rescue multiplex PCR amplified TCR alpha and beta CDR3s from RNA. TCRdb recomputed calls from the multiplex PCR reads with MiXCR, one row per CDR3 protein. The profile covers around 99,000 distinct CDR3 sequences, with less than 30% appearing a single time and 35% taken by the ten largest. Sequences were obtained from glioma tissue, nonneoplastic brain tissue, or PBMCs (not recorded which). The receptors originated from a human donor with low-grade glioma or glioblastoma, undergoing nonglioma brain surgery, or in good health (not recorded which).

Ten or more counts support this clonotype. The DNA for the CDR3 is TGTGCCAGCAGCCGACGGGAGGCTCCCTCCTACGAGCAGTACTTC. It translates to CASSRREAPSYEQYF. V is TRBV3-1 and J is TRBJ2-7; 7 bases match TRBD2. There are 15 residues in the CDR3. The V gene end was trimmed by 4 bases and the J gene end by 0 bases; junction bases not matched to a gene: 6. Germline CDR1 and CDR2: LGHDT and YNNKEL (reference sequence).

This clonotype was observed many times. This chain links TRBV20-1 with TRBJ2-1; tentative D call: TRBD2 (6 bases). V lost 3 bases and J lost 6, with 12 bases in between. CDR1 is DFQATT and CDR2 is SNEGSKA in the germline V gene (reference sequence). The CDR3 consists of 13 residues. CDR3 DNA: TGCAGTGCTAGGGCCTCTAGCGCCAATGAGCAGTTCTTC. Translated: CSARASSANEQFF.

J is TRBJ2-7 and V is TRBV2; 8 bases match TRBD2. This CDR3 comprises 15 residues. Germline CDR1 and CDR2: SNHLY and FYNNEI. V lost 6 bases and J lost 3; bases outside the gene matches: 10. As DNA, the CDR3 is TGTGCCAGCAGCACCCCAACTAGCGGACTCTACGAGCAGTACTTC. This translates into CASSTPTSGLYEQYF.

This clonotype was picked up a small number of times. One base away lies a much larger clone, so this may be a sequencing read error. CDR3 nucleotides: TGTGCCAGCTCACTCTCTCAAGGGACCCAGTACTTC. Translation: CASSLSQGTQYF. The chain couples TRBV18 to TRBJ2-5; the D is unclear. CDR3 length: 12 residues. CDR1 and CDR2 from the germline V gene are KGHSH and LQKENI.

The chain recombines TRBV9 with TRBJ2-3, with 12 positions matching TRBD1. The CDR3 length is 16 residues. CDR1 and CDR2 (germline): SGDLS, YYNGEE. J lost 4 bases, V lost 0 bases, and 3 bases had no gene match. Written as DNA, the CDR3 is TGTGCCAGCAGCGTAGCGGGACAGGGGGCGGCAGATACGCAGTATTTT. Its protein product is CASSVAGQGAADTQYF. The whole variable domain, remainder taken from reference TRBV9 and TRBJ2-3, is DSGVTQTPKHLITATGQRVTLRCSPRSGDLSVYWYQQSLDQGLQFLIQYYNGEERAKGNILERFSAQQFPDLHSELNLSSLELGDSALYFCASSVAGQGAADTQYFGPGTRLTVL.

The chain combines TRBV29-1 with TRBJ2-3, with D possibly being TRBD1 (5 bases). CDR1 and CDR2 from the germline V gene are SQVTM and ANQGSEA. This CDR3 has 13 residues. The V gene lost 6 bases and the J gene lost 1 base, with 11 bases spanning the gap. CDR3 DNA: TGCAGCGTGGGGCCGTTACGCACAGATACGCAGTATTTT. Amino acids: CSVGPLRTDTQYF.

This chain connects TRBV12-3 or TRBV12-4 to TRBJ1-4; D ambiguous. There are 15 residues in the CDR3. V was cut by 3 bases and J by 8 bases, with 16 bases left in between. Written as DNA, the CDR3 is TGTGCCAGCAGTTTTGATCCGTTAAACCACGAAAAACTGTTTTTT. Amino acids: CASSFDPLNHEKLFF.

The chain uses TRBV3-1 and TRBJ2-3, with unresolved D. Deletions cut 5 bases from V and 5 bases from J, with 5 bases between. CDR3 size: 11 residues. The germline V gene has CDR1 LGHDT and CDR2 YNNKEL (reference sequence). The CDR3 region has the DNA TGTGCCAGCAGCGGATTAGATACGCAGTATTTT. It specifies CASSGLDTQYF.

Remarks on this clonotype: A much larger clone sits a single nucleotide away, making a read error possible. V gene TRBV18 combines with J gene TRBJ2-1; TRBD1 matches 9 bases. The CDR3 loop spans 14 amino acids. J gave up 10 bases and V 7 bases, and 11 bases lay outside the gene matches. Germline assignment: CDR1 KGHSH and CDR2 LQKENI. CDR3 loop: CASYSGQGPYEQFF. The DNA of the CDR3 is TGTGCCAGCTACTCGGGACAGGGTCCCTACGAGCAGTTCTTC.

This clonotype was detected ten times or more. The CDR3 reads CASSPGDRTYNEQFF. For the CDR3, the DNA is TGTGCCAGCTCACCAGGGGACAGGACTTACAATGAGCAGTTCTTC. The rearrangement uses TRBV18 and TRBJ2-1; TRBD1 matches 8 bases. After removal of 2 bases from V and 4 bases from J, the junction contained 4 bases not matched to a gene. The CDR3 totals 15 residues. Germline CDR1 is KGHSH and CDR2 is LQKENI.

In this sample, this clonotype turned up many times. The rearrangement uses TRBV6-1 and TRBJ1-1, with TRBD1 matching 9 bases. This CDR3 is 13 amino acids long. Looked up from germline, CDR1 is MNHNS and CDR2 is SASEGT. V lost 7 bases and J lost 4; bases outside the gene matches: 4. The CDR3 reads CASILTGGTEAFF. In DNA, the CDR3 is TGTGCCAGCATCTTGACAGGGGGCACTGAAGCTTTCTTT.

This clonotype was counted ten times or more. The CDR3 region has the DNA TGTGCCAGCAGTCCCCGGGGAGATCGGTTGGACTATGGCTACACCTTC. Translated, it gives CASSPRGDRLDYGYTF. The chain combines TRBV27 with TRBJ1-2; the D is unclear. Looked up from germline, CDR1 is MNHEY and CDR2 is SMNVEV (reference sequence). There are 16 residues in the CDR3. V lost 5 bases, J lost 3 bases, and 19 bases lay in between.

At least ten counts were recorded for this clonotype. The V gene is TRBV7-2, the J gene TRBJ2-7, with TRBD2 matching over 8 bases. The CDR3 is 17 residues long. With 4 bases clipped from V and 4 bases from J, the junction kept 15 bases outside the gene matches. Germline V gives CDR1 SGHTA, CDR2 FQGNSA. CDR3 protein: CASSWGSGSNLVYEQYF. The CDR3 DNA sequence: TGTGCCAGCAGCTGGGGGAGCGGGAGTAATCTGGTGTACGAGCAGTACTTC.

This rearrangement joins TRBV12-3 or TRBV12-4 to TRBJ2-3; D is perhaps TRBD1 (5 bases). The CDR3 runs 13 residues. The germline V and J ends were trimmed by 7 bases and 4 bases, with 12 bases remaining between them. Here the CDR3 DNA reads TGTGCCAGCAATTTGGGGCAGGCAGATACGCAGTATTTT. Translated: CASNLGQADTQYF.

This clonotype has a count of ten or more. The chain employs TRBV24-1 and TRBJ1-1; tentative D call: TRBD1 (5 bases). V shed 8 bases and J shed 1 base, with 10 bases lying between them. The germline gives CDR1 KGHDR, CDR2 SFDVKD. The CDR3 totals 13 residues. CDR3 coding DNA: TGTGCCACCAAAAGGGGACCGAACACTGAAGCTTTCTTT. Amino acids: CATKRGPNTEAFF.

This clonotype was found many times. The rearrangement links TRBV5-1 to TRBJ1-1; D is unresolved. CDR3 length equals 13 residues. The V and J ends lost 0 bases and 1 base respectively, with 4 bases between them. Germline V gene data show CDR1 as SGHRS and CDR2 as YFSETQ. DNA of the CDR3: TGCGCCAGCAGCTTGGTTGCGAACACTGAAGCTTTCTTT. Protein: CASSLVANTEAFF.

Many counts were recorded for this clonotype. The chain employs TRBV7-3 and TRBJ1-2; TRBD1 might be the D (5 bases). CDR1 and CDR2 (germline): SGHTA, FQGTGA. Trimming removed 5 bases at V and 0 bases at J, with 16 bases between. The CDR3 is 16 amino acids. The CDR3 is CASSRFGTPANYGYTF. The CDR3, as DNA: TGTGCCAGCAGCAGATTCGGGACCCCAGCTAACTATGGCTACACCTTC.

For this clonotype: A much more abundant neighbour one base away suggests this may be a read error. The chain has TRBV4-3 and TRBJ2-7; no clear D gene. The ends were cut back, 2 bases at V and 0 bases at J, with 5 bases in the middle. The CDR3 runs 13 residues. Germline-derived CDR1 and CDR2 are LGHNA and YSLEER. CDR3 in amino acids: CASSQKTSYEQYF. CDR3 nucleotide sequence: TGCGCCAGCAGCCAAAAGACCTCCTACGAGCAGTACTTC.

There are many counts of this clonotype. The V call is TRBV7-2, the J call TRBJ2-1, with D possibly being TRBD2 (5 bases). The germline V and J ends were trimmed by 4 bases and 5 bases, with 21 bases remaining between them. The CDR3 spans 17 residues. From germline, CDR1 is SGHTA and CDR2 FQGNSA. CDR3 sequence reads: CASSSNSLGLLNNEQFF. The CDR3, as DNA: TGTGCCAGCAGCTCAAATAGCCTAGGACTGTTGAACAATGAGCAGTTCTTC.

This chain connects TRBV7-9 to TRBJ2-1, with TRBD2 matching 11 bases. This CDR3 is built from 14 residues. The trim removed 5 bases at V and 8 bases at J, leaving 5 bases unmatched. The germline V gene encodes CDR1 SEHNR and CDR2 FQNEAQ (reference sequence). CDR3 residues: CASSGGLAVYEQFF. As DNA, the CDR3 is TGTGCCAGCAGCGGGGGACTAGCGGTTTATGAGCAGTTCTTC.

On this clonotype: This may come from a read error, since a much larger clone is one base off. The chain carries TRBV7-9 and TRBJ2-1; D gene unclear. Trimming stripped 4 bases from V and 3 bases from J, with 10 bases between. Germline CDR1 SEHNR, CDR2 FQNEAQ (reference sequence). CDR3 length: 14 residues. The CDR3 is CASSYRRVYNEQFF. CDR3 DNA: TGTGCCAGCAGCTACCGCCGAGTCTACAATGAGCAGTTCTTC.

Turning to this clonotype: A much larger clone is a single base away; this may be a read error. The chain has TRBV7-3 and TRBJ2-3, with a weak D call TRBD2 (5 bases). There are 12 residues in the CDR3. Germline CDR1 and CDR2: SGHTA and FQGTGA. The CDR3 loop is CASGPSIDTQYF. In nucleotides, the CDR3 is TGTGCCTCCGGACCTAGCATAGATACGCAGTATTTT. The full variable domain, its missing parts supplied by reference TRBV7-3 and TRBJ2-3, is GAGVSQTPSNKVTEKGKYVELRCDPISGHTALYWYRQSLGQGPEFLIYFQGTGAADDSGLPNDRFFAVRPEGSVSTLKIQRTERGDSAVYLCASGPSIDTQYFGPGTRLTVL.